Following are 30 T cell receptor beta chains from one sample sequenced in a study of T cells in narcolepsy. Produced via immunoSEQ multiplex PCR; TCRdb's table is partial and in-frame only. The sample contains 27,000 or so clones, roughly 82% of which appear only once. What was sequenced was CD45RA- memory CD4+ T cells from PBMCs. The receptors originated from a human donor with narcolepsy.

Of note for this clone: One end of the junction varies from germline; a read error may be responsible. This chain uses TRBV13 with TRBJ2-7; 7 bases map to TRBD1. The CDR3 extends over 14 amino acids. Germline CDR1 and CDR2: PRHDT and FYEKMQ (reference sequence). In DNA, the CDR3 is TGTGCCAGCAGCCAGAACAGGGGCTCCAACGAGCAGTACTTC. It translates to CASSQNRGSNEQYF.

The chain uses TRBV30 and TRBJ1-2; perhaps TRBD1 as D (5 bases). The CDR3 is 13 amino acids. CDR1 is GTSNPN and CDR2 is SVGIG in the germline V gene (reference sequence). The ends were cut back, 0 bases at V and 3 bases at J, with 8 bases in the middle. The CDR3 region has the DNA TGTGCCTGGAGTGTAGGGGATCACTATGGCTACACCTTC. Its protein is CAWSVGDHYGYTF.

The chain has TRBV5-4 and TRBJ2-5; TRBD1 aligns across 8 bases. The CDR3 sequence is 13 residues long. V was pared by 3 bases and J by 4 bases, with 2 bases of the junction left unmatched. Per the germline V gene, CDR1 is SGHNT and CDR2 is YYREEE (reference sequence). CDR3 amino acids: CASSSGTGETQYF. The CDR3 DNA is TGTGCCAGCAGCTCCGGGACAGGAGAGACCCAGTACTTC.

This clone has only a few counts. V is TRBV10-3 and J is TRBJ2-7, with TRBD1 identical over 8 bases. J gave up 4 bases and V 10 bases, and 6 bases lay outside the gene matches. In germline, CDR1 is ENHRY, CDR2 SYGVKD. There are 12 residues in the CDR3. CDR3 in DNA: TGTGCCACGACAGGGGTCGGGTACGAGCAGTACTTC. This sequence encodes CATTGVGYEQYF.

The J gene is TRBJ2-5, the V gene TRBV18, with D possibly matching TRBD2 (5 bases). The CDR3 spans 15 residues. CDR1 and CDR2 from the germline V gene are KGHSH and LQKENI. Trimming took off 2 bases at V and 2 bases at J, with 12 bases between the two ends. The CDR3 spells CASSPGGTTQETQYF. As DNA, the CDR3 is TGTGCCAGCTCACCAGGAGGAACGACTCAAGAGACCCAGTACTTC.

The chain uses TRBV15 and TRBJ2-3; the D is unclear. V was pared by 1 base and J by 5 bases, with 13 bases between. This CDR3 contains 15 residues. The germline V gene encodes CDR1 LNHNV and CDR2 YYDKDF (reference sequence). CDR3 sequence: CATSRADPSRDTQYF. Here the CDR3 DNA reads TGTGCCACCAGCAGAGCGGACCCTTCGAGAGATACGCAGTATTTT.

This clone has just one count. V and J are TRBV14 and TRBJ2-1; no firm D call. Trimming removed 1 base from V and 8 bases from J, with 12 bases in between. The germline gives CDR1 SGHDN, CDR2 FVKESK. The CDR3 has 14 amino acids. CDR3 sequence reads: CASSQGLDGHEQFF. The DNA of the CDR3 is TGTGCCAGCAGCCAAGGATTAGATGGACATGAGCAGTTCTTC.

V usage is TRBV11-2 and J usage is TRBJ1-4, with D maybe TRBD1 (5 bases). Germline-derived CDR1 and CDR2 are SGHAT and FQNNGV. V dropped 2 bases and J dropped 6 bases, with 16 bases sitting between them. CDR3 length: 16 residues. CDR3 nucleotide sequence: TGTGCCAGCAGCTTATCGCGGGGGTGGTCGGATGAAAAACTGTTTTTT. Protein sequence: CASSLSRGWSDEKLFF.

The rearrangement uses TRBV2 and TRBJ1-5, with 8 bases identical to TRBD1. CDR3 size: 17 residues. The V and J ends lost 1 base and 7 bases, in that order; junction bases with no gene match: 12. The germline gives CDR1 SNHLY, CDR2 FYNNEI. CDR3 amino acids: CASSEVRGQGVGQPQHF. DNA for the CDR3: TGTGCCAGCAGTGAAGTCAGAGGACAGGGAGTTGGACAGCCCCAGCATTTT.

The V and J genes are TRBV28 and TRBJ1-3; D remains ambiguous. V lost 7 bases, J lost 3 bases, and 13 bases lay in between. This CDR3 region has 14 residues. Germline assignment: CDR1 MDHEN and CDR2 SYDVKM. The DNA of the CDR3 is TGTGCCAGCACCCCCAGTGGGCTTGGAAACACCATATATTTT. Its protein product is CASTPSGLGNTIYF.

V and J are TRBV7-9 and TRBJ1-6; no reliable D call. CDR1 and CDR2 (germline): SEHNR, FQNEAQ (reference sequence). This CDR3 contains 14 residues. V was shortened by 5 bases and J by 9 bases, with 14 bases between the two germline ends. The CDR3 sequence: CASSPTKKGSPLHF. The CDR3 region has the DNA TGTGCCAGCAGCCCGACAAAGAAGGGTTCACCCCTCCACTTT.

V is TRBV5-6 and J is TRBJ1-5, with no clear D. CDR1 SGHDT and CDR2 YYEEEE come from the germline V gene. Trimming pared 0 bases from V and 9 bases from J, leaving 7 bases between. The CDR3 runs 12 residues. CDR3 sequence: CASSLARGPQHF. CDR3 DNA: TGTGCCAGCAGCTTGGCCCGGGGGCCCCAGCATTTT.

The chain uses TRBV10-3 and TRBJ2-2; tentatively, D is TRBD1 (5 bases). The CDR3 consists of 13 residues. V was trimmed by 7 bases and J by 5 bases, leaving 11 bases between them. Germline assignment: CDR1 ENHRY and CDR2 SYGVKD. The CDR3 DNA follows: TGTGCCATCAACGGTAGGGGAACCGGGGAGCTGTTTTTT. It codes for CAINGRGTGELFF.

The chain joins TRBV27 to TRBJ2-5, with TRBD1 as a possible D gene (5 bases). Germline lookup yields CDR1 MNHEY and CDR2 SMNVEV (reference sequence). The CDR3 loop spans 15 amino acids. Trimming cost V 8 bases and J 2 bases, with 18 bases left between them. The CDR3 DNA is TGTGCCAGCCGTCAATCAGGGATCCCTCAAGAGACCCAGTACTTC. This encodes CASRQSGIPQETQYF.

This clone showed up just a few times. CDR3 region: CASSFAQNGAGKAFF. Here the CDR3 DNA reads TGTGCCAGCAGTTTCGCCCAGAATGGGGCAGGAAAAGCTTTCTTT. The J gene is TRBJ1-1, the V gene TRBV27, with D tentatively TRBD1 (5 bases). CDR1 is MNHEY and CDR2 is SMNVEV in the germline V gene (reference sequence). V gave up 3 bases and J gave up 9 bases, with 20 bases separating them. The CDR3 length is 15 residues.

The gene calls are TRBV29-1 and TRBJ1-3; D is ambiguous. The CDR3 is made up of 13 amino acids. The germline V and J ends were trimmed by 4 bases and 2 bases, with 9 bases remaining between them. Germline values: CDR1 SQVTM, CDR2 ANQGSEA. CDR3 sequence: CSVGLGAGNTIYF. CDR3 nucleotide sequence: TGCAGCGTTGGGCTCGGGGCTGGAAACACCATATATTTT.

The rearrangement joins TRBV5-4 to TRBJ1-6, with D possibly being TRBD1 (6 bases). V lost 0 bases and J lost 8, with 12 bases in between. CDR1 and CDR2 (germline): SGHNT, YYREEE (reference sequence). This CDR3 region has 15 residues. The CDR3 DNA sequence: TGTGCCAGCAGCTTGGATGGGGGGCACCATTCACCCCTCCACTTT. Its protein product is CASSLDGGHHSPLHF.

This chain links TRBV28 with TRBJ2-5, with 8 positions matching TRBD2. Germline trimming cut 5 bases from V and 0 bases from J; bases unmatched to any gene: 8. The CDR3 runs to 16 residues. Germline CDR1 and CDR2: MDHEN and SYDVKM. The CDR3 nucleotides are TGTGCCAGCAGTCCCCACTTAGCGGGAAACCAAGAGACCCAGTACTTC. This encodes CASSPHLAGNQETQYF.

The V and J genes are TRBV28 and TRBJ2-7, with D perhaps TRBD1 (6 bases). V shed 6 bases and J shed 3 bases, with 15 bases lying between them. Germline CDR1 reads MDHEN; CDR2 reads SYDVKM. This CDR3 comprises 14 residues. The CDR3 nucleotides are TGTGCCAGCAGCTCCAGGGGATGGCTCTACGAGCAGTACTTC. Translated, it gives CASSSRGWLYEQYF.

The chain is built from TRBV11-2 and TRBJ2-7; D is perhaps TRBD1 (5 bases). CDR3 size: 14 residues. Germline-derived CDR1 and CDR2 are SGHAT and FQNNGV. Deletions cut 4 bases from V and 6 bases from J, with 16 bases between. CDR3 protein: CASSWSVGAGEQYF. The DNA for the CDR3 is TGTGCCAGCAGCTGGAGTGTAGGGGCTGGCGAGCAGTACTTC.

The CDR3 is CASSGQGTGELFF. CDR3 nucleotides: TGTGCCAGCAGTGGGCAGGGCACCGGGGAGCTGTTTTTT. The chain joins TRBV6-4 to TRBJ2-2, with D possibly matching TRBD1 (5 bases). Trimming took off 4 bases at V and 4 bases at J, with 7 bases between the two ends. The CDR3 totals 13 residues. Germline CDR1 and CDR2: MRHNA and SNTAGT.

This rearrangement joins TRBV6-1 to TRBJ2-5; D is undetermined. This CDR3 has 15 amino acids. The germline V gene encodes CDR1 MNHNS and CDR2 SASEGT. Trimming took 3 bases from V and 3 from J, leaving 14 bases between them. The CDR3 here is CASSESPVMEETQYF. The CDR3 bases are TGTGCCAGCAGTGAGTCACCCGTAATGGAAGAGACCCAGTACTTC.

This clone was seen only once. V is TRBV6-5 and J is TRBJ2-5; 7 nucleotides match TRBD1. Looked up from germline, CDR1 is MNHEY and CDR2 is SVGAGI. J was trimmed by 5 bases and V by 6 bases; bases with no gene match: 12. The CDR3 has 15 amino acids. CDR3 in amino acids: CASSTGQVPTETQYF. As DNA, the CDR3 is TGTGCCAGCAGCACCGGACAGGTCCCCACGGAGACCCAGTACTTC.

This clone was detected once. V gene TRBV7-8 combines with J gene TRBJ2-5; 9 positions match TRBD1. CDR1 SGHVS and CDR2 FQNEAQ come from the germline V gene. The CDR3 length is 15 residues. The V and J ends lost 3 bases and 6 bases, in that order; junction bases with no gene match: 8. In DNA, the CDR3 is TGTGCCAGCAGCTTCCGGGACAGGGTGGAACAGACCCAGTACTTC. Its translation is CASSFRDRVEQTQYF.

The chain carries TRBV7-2 and TRBJ2-7, with unresolved D. The ends were cut back, 5 bases at V and 2 bases at J, with 7 bases in the middle. CDR1 is SGHTA and CDR2 is FQGNSA in the germline V gene. The CDR3 has 12 residues. CDR3 nucleotides: TGTGCCAGCAGCGATAGACCCTACGAGCAGTACTTC. Its translation: CASSDRPYEQYF. Filled out from reference TRBV7-2 and TRBJ2-7, the complete variable domain reads GAGVSQSPSNKVTEKGKDVELRCDPISGHTALYWYRQSLGQGLEFLIYFQGNSAPDKSGLPSDRFSAERTGGSVSTLTIQRTQQEDSAVYLCASSDRPYEQYFGPGTRLTVT.

This clone occurred once. The chain is built from TRBV14 and TRBJ1-1; a possible D gene is TRBD1 (5 bases). Germline V lookup: CDR1 SGHDN, CDR2 FVKESK. With 4 bases removed from V and 0 bases from J, the gap between germline ends came to 18 bases. This CDR3 is 17 amino acids long. The DNA of the CDR3 is TGTGCCAGCAGCCCGCCCGGACCAGGGATAGTGAACACTGAAGCTTTCTTT. Translation: CASSPPGPGIVNTEAFF.

This sequence joins TRBV9 and TRBJ2-3; 8 bases agree with TRBD2. V was clipped by 4 bases and J by 3 bases; unmatched bases: 10. The CDR3 consists of 16 residues. Per germline, CDR1 SGDLS and CDR2 YYNGEE. CDR3 in DNA: TGTGCCAGCAGCTTCCACAGCGGGGGTATAACAGATACGCAGTATTTT. Protein: CASSFHSGGITDTQYF.

About this clone itself: The sample holds other DNA sequences that translate to the same CDR3. J is TRBJ1-1 and V is TRBV5-6, with D hard to call. CDR3 size: 15 residues. Germline values: CDR1 SGHDT, CDR2 YYEEEE. Trimming pared 0 bases from V and 4 bases from J, leaving 13 bases between. CDR3 sequence: CASSLGRLPGTEAFF. The CDR3, as DNA: TGTGCCAGCAGCTTGGGTAGGTTACCGGGCACTGAAGCTTTCTTT.

This clone was found a few times. The V gene is TRBV6-5, the J gene TRBJ2-7; the match to TRBD1 covers 9 bases. Germline loops: CDR1 MNHEY, CDR2 SVGAGI. Germline trimming cut 6 bases from V and 2 bases from J; bases unmatched to any gene: 5. The CDR3 is made up of 14 amino acids. The CDR3 reads CASSLGQGPYEQYF. The CDR3 bases are TGTGCCAGCAGCCTGGGACAGGGTCCCTACGAGCAGTACTTC.

This chain uses TRBV10-1 with TRBJ2-3; 8 bases fit TRBD2. This CDR3 spans 15 amino acids. The V and J ends lost 3 bases and 0 bases, in that order; junction bases with no gene match: 2. The germline CDR1 and CDR2 sequences are WNHNN and SYGVQD (reference sequence). CDR3 sequence: CASSDRGRSTDTQYF. CDR3 DNA: TGCGCCAGCAGTGATCGCGGGAGGAGCACAGATACGCAGTATTTT.